Following are 19 T cell receptor beta chains from one sample sequenced in a study of metastatic and nonmetastatic thyroid tumors. TCRdb reanalyzed the PCR reads with MiXCR. The sample carries 60,000 to 75,000 clones, approximately 4.1% recorded once. Ahead of thyroid surgery, no patient had received treatment of any kind. The sequenced material came from blood. The source is a female donor with papillary thyroid cancer or a benign thyroid nodule (not recorded which). Some clones in this sample may be carry-over from other donors' samples.

This clone showed up many times. The J gene is TRBJ2-6, the V gene TRBV7-3; unclear D gene. The germline CDR1 and CDR2 sequences are SGHTA and FQGTGA. The CDR3 consists of 16 residues. The V end lost 0 bases, the J end lost 0 bases, and 6 bases lay between the germline ends. The CDR3 coding sequence is TGTGCCAGCAGCTTAACTGGGTTCTCTGGGGCCAACGTCCTGACTTTC. Protein sequence: CASSLTGFSGANVLTF.

This clone showed up just a few times. A much bigger clone sits one base away, suggesting this may be a read error. Different DNA sequences within this sample yield the same CDR3. The genes are TRBV12-3 or TRBV12-4 and TRBJ2-7, with a weak D call TRBD2 (7 bases). V was pared by 1 base and J by 4 bases, with 14 bases between. This CDR3 comprises 15 residues. In nucleotides, the CDR3 is TGTGCCAGCAGTTTAGGGGGGGGGCCTGTGTACGAGCAGTACTTC. Protein product: CASSLGGGPVYEQYF.

This clone was seen repeatedly, ten times or more. J is TRBJ2-2 and V is TRBV7-6; TRBD2 might be the D (6 bases). V was trimmed by 1 base and J by 4 bases, leaving 13 bases between them. The CDR3 spans 16 residues. CDR1 SGHVS and CDR2 FNYEAQ come from the germline V gene. The CDR3 DNA reads as TGTGCCAGCAGCTTAGGGTACGGGAGCAGCACCGGGGAGCTGTTTTTT. Translating it yields CASSLGYGSSTGELFF.

This clone was detected a few times. This chain links TRBV6-2 or TRBV6-3 with TRBJ1-3, with D perhaps matching TRBD1 (6 bases). Trimming pared 6 bases from V and 4 bases from J, leaving 10 bases between. This CDR3 has 13 amino acids. Looked up from germline, CDR1 is MNHEY and CDR2 is SVGEGT. DNA for the CDR3: TGTGCCAGCAGGGTACAGGGAGGAAACACCATATATTTT. It translates to CASRVQGGNTIYF.

The CDR3 spells CASQTSGNGDTQYF. The CDR3 DNA is TGTGCCAGCCAGACTAGCGGGAATGGCGATACGCAGTATTTT. The chain joins TRBV27 to TRBJ2-3; 11 bases are a match to TRBD2. The CDR3 is made up of 14 amino acids. Germline loops: CDR1 MNHEY, CDR2 SMNVEV (reference sequence). The J segment lost 6 bases and the V segment lost 8 bases, leaving 7 bases of the junction unmatched.

V gene TRBV20-1 combines with J gene TRBJ1-1, with 11 bases aligning to TRBD1. The CDR3 length is 16 residues. Germline CDR1 and CDR2: DFQATT and SNEGSKA (reference sequence). After removal of 0 bases from V and 2 bases from J, the junction contained 5 bases not matched to a gene. In DNA, the CDR3 is TGCAGTGCTAGAGATAACGGACAGGGGGCAAACACTGAAGCTTTCTTT. This gives the protein CSARDNGQGANTEAFF.

The chain joins TRBV4-3 to TRBJ2-1; possible D gene TRBD2, 6 bases. The CDR3 length is 15 residues. Trimming took 0 bases from V and 5 from J, leaving 11 bases between them. CDR1 and CDR2 (germline): LGHNA, YSLEER. The DNA for the CDR3 is TGCGCCAGCAGCCAAGACCGCGGGGCAAACAATGAGCAGTTCTTC. Translated: CASSQDRGANNEQFF.

This clone was observed a handful of times. This chain uses TRBV6-1 with TRBJ2-3; 7 bases are shared with TRBD2. Trimming cost V 6 bases and J 4 bases; bases outside gene matches: 4. Germline V gene sequence: CDR1 MNHNS, CDR2 SASEGT. The CDR3 spans 13 residues. The CDR3 nucleotides are TGTGCCAGCAGGCGGGAGTTGTCAGATACGCAGTATTTT. Translated, it gives CASRRELSDTQYF.

This clone was seen repeatedly, ten times or more. This chain connects TRBV6-1 to TRBJ2-3; 16 bases map to TRBD2. This CDR3 is built from 18 residues. CDR1 and CDR2 (germline): MNHNS, SASEGT. After removal of 8 bases from V and 0 bases from J, the junction contained 8 bases not matched to a gene. The CDR3 here is CASSKGTSGRGSTDTQYF. The DNA of the CDR3 is TGTGCCAGCTCGAAAGGGACTAGCGGGAGGGGAAGCACAGATACGCAGTATTTT.

The sample holds a few counts of this clone. J is TRBJ2-7 and V is TRBV16; no clear D. The germline gives CDR1 KGHSY, CDR2 FQNENV. The CDR3 loop spans 12 amino acids. V was shortened by 0 bases and J by 3 bases, with 3 bases between the two germline ends. CDR3 protein: CASSQSSYEQYF. The CDR3 DNA sequence: TGTGCCAGCAGCCAATCAAGCTACGAGCAGTACTTC. Combining the CDR3 with reference TRBV16 and TRBJ2-7 gives the whole variable domain GEEVAQTPKHLVRGEGQKAKLYCAPIKGHSYVFWYQQVLKNEFKFLISFQNENVFDETGMPKERFSAKCLPNSPCSLEIQATKLEDSAVYFCASSQSSYEQYFGPGTRLTVT.

This clone was observed at least ten times. The chain joins TRBV24-1 to TRBJ2-5; 9 bases agree with TRBD1. CDR1 is KGHDR and CDR2 is SFDVKD in the germline V gene. Trimming took 4 bases from V and 2 from J; bases not matched to a gene: 10. CDR3 length: 17 amino acids. The CDR3 DNA reads as TGTGCCACCAGTGACTCCCATAGGACAGGGGTTCAAGAGACCCAGTACTTC. Its protein product is CATSDSHRTGVQETQYF.

The sample holds many counts of this clone. The chain links TRBV27 to TRBJ2-5, with 8 positions matching TRBD1. Germline CDR1 is MNHEY and CDR2 is SMNVEV (reference sequence). The CDR3 runs to 11 residues. J gave up 4 bases and V 8 bases, and 0 bases lay outside the gene matches. CDR3 coding DNA: TGTGCCAGCGGACAGGGAGAGACCCAGTACTTC. Its translation: CASGQGETQYF.

This clone was recorded many times. The chain combines TRBV5-6 with TRBJ2-7, with D maybe TRBD2 (5 bases). V dropped 4 bases and J dropped 5 bases, with 16 bases sitting between them. Germline V gene sequence: CDR1 SGHDT, CDR2 YYEEEE. This CDR3 spans 14 amino acids. The CDR3 DNA reads as TGTGCCAGCAGCGGAGGAATAATCGGCAACGAGCAGTACTTC. It is translated as CASSGGIIGNEQYF.

This clone was seen ten or more times. The J gene is TRBJ1-5, the V gene TRBV24-1, with D unresolved. The CDR3 consists of 17 residues. Germline CDR1 and CDR2: KGHDR and SFDVKD. V was pared by 4 bases and J by 2 bases, with 17 bases between. The CDR3: CATSDGRGHKGNQPQHF. CDR3 DNA sequence: TGTGCCACCAGTGACGGCCGGGGTCACAAAGGCAATCAGCCCCAGCATTTT.

This clone was observed a few times. One base away lies a much larger clone, so this may be a sequencing read error. In the same sample, other DNA sequences code for this CDR3. V and J are TRBV29-1 and TRBJ2-7; perhaps D is TRBD1 or TRBD2 (6 bases each). V lost 7 bases to trimming and J lost 5 bases, with 15 bases between them. The CDR3 has 12 amino acids. Germline CDR1 SQVTM, CDR2 ANQGSEA. The CDR3 loop is CSAGGGVHEQYF. The CDR3 DNA reads TGCAGCGCCGGGGGCGGTGTCCACGAGCAGTACTTC.

This clone has more than one count but fewer than ten. The chain uses TRBV5-1 and TRBJ2-3; TRBD2 matches at 12 bases. The CDR3 runs to 17 residues. Germline V CDR1 and CDR2: SGHRS, YFSETQ. V gave up 4 bases and J gave up 2 bases; unmatched junction bases: 8. The CDR3 nucleotides are TGCGCCAGCAGCCCGTCTAGCGGGGGGGTGAACACAGATACGCAGTATTTT. Translation gives CASSPSSGGVNTDTQYF.

The chain employs TRBV5-1 and TRBJ1-2; D is unresolved. Trimming took 4 bases from V and 3 from J, leaving 16 bases between them. Germline CDR1 and CDR2: SGHRS and YFSETQ. The length of the CDR3 is 15 residues. The CDR3 here is CASSASEGLDYGYTF. The CDR3 DNA follows: TGCGCCAGCAGCGCCTCTGAGGGTTTGGACTATGGCTACACCTTC.

The J gene is TRBJ1-2, the V gene TRBV5-1; the D gene is possibly TRBD1 (5 bases). V was pared by 0 bases and J by 4 bases, with 10 bases between. The CDR3 is 14 residues long. CDR1 SGHRS and CDR2 YFSETQ come from the germline V gene. CDR3 region: CASSLEQEGYGYTF. The CDR3 coding sequence is TGCGCCAGCAGCTTGGAACAGGAGGGCTATGGCTACACCTTC.

This clone turned up a few times. V is TRBV5-1 and J is TRBJ2-7; tentatively, D is TRBD1 (5 bases). Germline CDR1 reads SGHRS; CDR2 reads YFSETQ. V lost 4 bases, J lost 3 bases, and 14 bases lay in between. The CDR3 runs 14 residues. CDR3 nucleotide sequence: TGCGCCAGCAGCCCCGCGGCAGGGAACTACGAGCAGTACTTC. Its translation: CASSPAAGNYEQYF.